This T cell receptor beta chain was found in a study of cytomegalovirus exposure and HLA in healthy donors. Study-level points and caveats: When a later analysis compared HLA-associated TCR beta chains with equally common others, the HLA-associated chains turned out to be more clonally expanded and to have lower generation probabilities.

The length of the CDR3 is 13 residues. The germline V gene has CDR1 SSHAT and CDR2 FNYEAQ (reference sequence). With respect to this clone: The antigen is undetermined. The germline gene is not matched at one end of the junction; a read error may be the cause.

PCR involved 60 Vbeta and 13 Jbeta primers. The assay was immunoSEQ multiplex PCR, and TCRdb's table has in-frame clones only and misses some. This sample has nearly 200,000 clones, with approximately 87% found just once. This clonotype was obtained from a young man in good health and CMV-seronegative. The V and J genes are TRBV7-7 and TRBJ2-7; 9 bases line up with TRBD1. Input material: PBMCs. CDR3 in amino acids: CASSTDRGQEQYF. The CDR3 DNA sequence: TGTGCTAGCAGCACGGACAGGGGTCAAGAGCAGTACTTC.